This is a list of T cell receptor beta chains from one sample in a study of identical twins. TCRdb fed the 5' RACE reads into MiXCR, producing one record per CDR3 protein. The sample contains 1.5 million to 2 million distinct CDR3 sequences, about 30% of which appear only once. The sequenced sample was cord blood. The receptors shown here come from a newborn girl in good health. Each CDR3 is given with its conserved first and last residue.

v_gene,len,CDR3aa
TRBV7-9,13,CASSLGTALTYTF
TRBV20-1,13,CSARDGLLYEQYF
TRBV4-2,18,CASSQEKASGPNTGELFF
TRBV6-1,15,CASSLGDFGTDTQYF
TRBV10-3,12,CAISNTGGEQYF
TRBV15,13,CATSSTGKDEAFF
TRBV20-1,14,CSALQDPNTGELFF
TRBV28,19,CASSLFPSLLAGGDGTQYF
TRBV27,17,CASSLWGTGGSYNEQYF
TRBV5-1,14,CASSLGRFNYGYTF
TRBV5-1,14,CASYQGSAGEKLFF
TRBV24-1,15,CATSEPGQGVNEQYF
TRBV3-1,15,CASSQNIGWDQPQHF
TRBV6-5,14,CASSRTGTSYEQYF
TRBV4-1,15,CASSQDLWTGYEQYF
TRBV12-3/TRBV12-4,14,CASNPDSSQETQYF
TRBV20-1,16,CSARDVEGSWGQPQHF
TRBV12-3/TRBV12-4,15,CASSLVGQLLETQYF
TRBV12-5,20,CASGLVIQTKSERSYNEQFF
TRBV27,14,CASRIGGPGNEQYF
TRBV7-9,18,CASSLVLKLAGGPYEQFF
TRBV6-1,16,CASSGGWGVPTDTQYF
TRBV29-1,13,CSATSGRAGELFF
TRBV20-1,13,CSARLPYSYEQYF
TRBV6-2/TRBV6-3,15,CAGPAGSMGTDTQYF
TRBV27,15,CASSLYPSGGYEKYF
TRBV12-3/TRBV12-4,11,CASSGRHTQYF
TRBV6-5,15,CASSYRLSSYNEQFF
TRBV6-5,17,CASSSRFWGEQQETQYF
TRBV3-1,14,CASRRGTGSYEQYF
TRBV5-1,14,CASSPGGPGNEQFF
TRBV5-1,15,CASNIGLAGLFEQYF
TRBV20-1,12,CSAAGSNQPQHF
TRBV4-2,16,CASSQDAAGVYNEQFF
TRBV3-1,17,CASSQITGTSSYNEQFF
TRBV3-1,13,CASALAGGSEQYF
TRBV20-1,15,CSARLAGDSYNEQYF
TRBV7-2,14,CASNLAGGADTQYF
TRBV4-2,14,CATSKAGDPYTQYF
TRBV5-1,16,CASSLGLVGNTDTQYF
TRBV15,15,CATSRGGISADTQYF
TRBV7-9,16,CASSLARDRGETEAFF
TRBV5-1,16,CASSGTSGRIFGEQYF
TRBV29-1,13,CSVPGTGRTEAFF